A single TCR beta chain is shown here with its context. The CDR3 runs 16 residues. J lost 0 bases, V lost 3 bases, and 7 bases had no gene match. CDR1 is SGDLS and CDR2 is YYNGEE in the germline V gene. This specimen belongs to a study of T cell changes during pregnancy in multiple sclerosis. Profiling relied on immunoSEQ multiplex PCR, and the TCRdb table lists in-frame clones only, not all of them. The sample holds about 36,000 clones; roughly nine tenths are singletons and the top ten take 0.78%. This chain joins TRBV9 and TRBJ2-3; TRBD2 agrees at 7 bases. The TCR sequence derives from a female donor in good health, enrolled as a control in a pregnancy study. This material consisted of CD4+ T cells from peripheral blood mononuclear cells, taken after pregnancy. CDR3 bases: TGTGCCAGCAGCGCAGGGAGGGGACTTAGCACAGATACGCAGTATTTT. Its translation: CASSAGRGLSTDTQYF.